A selection of T cell receptor beta chains follows, all from one sample in a study of beta chain features in type 1 diabetes. The data were produced by immunoSEQ multiplex PCR, yet TCRdb's version contains in-frame clones alone and is incomplete. The sample has tens of thousands of clones, roughly three fifths seen once. The specimen was Tregs from blood. The receptor source for this set is a young woman in good health. The CDR3 runs from the conserved cysteine through the conserved F or W. The D gene is left open where the match is weak. Not every row has a clone size; where given, it reads once, few, many or a size class.

v_gene: TRBV9; d_gene: .; abundance: .; j_gene: TRBJ2-5; CDR3nt: TGTGCCAGCAGCCCGATCCCTAGTGGCGAGACCCAGTACTTC; CDR3aa: CASSPIPSGETQYF
v_gene: TRBV6-5; d_gene: .; abundance: few; j_gene: TRBJ2-5; CDR3nt: TGTGCCAGCAGTTACCAGGGCTTCTTCCAAGAGACCCAGTACTTC; CDR3aa: CASSYQGFFQETQYF
v_gene: TRBV5-4; d_gene: .; abundance: few; j_gene: TRBJ1-1; CDR3nt: TGTGCCAGCAGCTTGTCGGAGGGGAACACTGAAGCTTTCTTT; CDR3aa: CASSLSEGNTEAFF
v_gene: TRBV6-6; d_gene: .; abundance: .; j_gene: TRBJ1-2; CDR3nt: TGTGCCAGCAGTTACGTAGGGACAAACTATGGCTACACCTTC; CDR3aa: CASSYVGTNYGYTF
v_gene: TRBV5-1; d_gene: .; abundance: .; j_gene: TRBJ1-2; CDR3nt: TGCGCCAGCAGGTCACCATCGGGTCGGGGCTACACCTTC; CDR3aa: CASRSPSGRGYTF
v_gene: TRBV19; d_gene: .; abundance: .; j_gene: TRBJ2-7; CDR3nt: TGTGCCAGTAGCCTCTTCTTTGCGGGCTCCTACGAGCAGTACTTC; CDR3aa: CASSLFFAGSYEQYF
v_gene: TRBV4-1; d_gene: TRBD2; abundance: .; j_gene: TRBJ2-3; CDR3nt: TGCGCCAGCAGCCAGACCGTAGCGGGAGCAGGCGATACGCAGTATTTT; CDR3aa: CASSQTVAGAGDTQYF
v_gene: TRBV2; d_gene: TRBD2; abundance: few; j_gene: TRBJ2-2; CDR3nt: TGTGCCAGCAGTCTAGCGGGAGGGGACACCGGGGAGCTGTTTTTT; CDR3aa: CASSLAGGDTGELFF
v_gene: TRBV7-9; d_gene: .; abundance: few; j_gene: TRBJ1-2; CDR3nt: TGTGCCAGCAGCAGGGGCCATGGCTACACCTTC; CDR3aa: CASSRGHGYTF
v_gene: TRBV16; d_gene: TRBD1; abundance: few; j_gene: TRBJ1-1; CDR3nt: TGTGCCAGCAGCCACCTAAACAGGGGTACGAACACTGAAGCTTTCTTT; CDR3aa: CASSHLNRGTNTEAFF
v_gene: TRBV6-1; d_gene: .; abundance: .; j_gene: TRBJ1-1; CDR3nt: TGTGCCACTGAAGGGGTCCTGAACACTGAAGCTTTCTTT; CDR3aa: CATEGVLNTEAFF
v_gene: TRBV29-1; d_gene: TRBD1; abundance: .; j_gene: TRBJ1-2; CDR3nt: TGCAGCGTTGAGGGGGGGACAGGCTATGGCTACACCTTC; CDR3aa: CSVEGGTGYGYTF
v_gene: TRBV6-6; d_gene: TRBD2; abundance: .; j_gene: TRBJ2-3; CDR3nt: TGTGCCAGCGCGGCGGGGGGGCGCACAGATACGCAGTATTTT; CDR3aa: CASAAGGRTDTQYF
v_gene: TRBV27; d_gene: .; abundance: .; j_gene: TRBJ1-5; CDR3nt: TGTGCCAGCCGTTTCCGTGCGAATCAGCCCCAGCATTTT; CDR3aa: CASRFRANQPQHF
v_gene: TRBV5-6; d_gene: TRBD1; abundance: few; j_gene: TRBJ1-5; CDR3nt: TGTGCCAGCAGCTCCAGGGGGCTAGAACAGCCCCAGCATTTT; CDR3aa: CASSSRGLEQPQHF
v_gene: TRBV9; d_gene: TRBD2; abundance: few; j_gene: TRBJ2-5; CDR3nt: TGTGCCAGCAGCGTCGCCATAGCGGGGGGAGGCGAGACCCAGTACTTC; CDR3aa: CASSVAIAGGGETQYF
v_gene: TRBV18; d_gene: TRBD1; abundance: few; j_gene: TRBJ1-2; CDR3nt: TGTGCCAGCTCACCAGACAGGGAGAATGGCTACACCTTC; CDR3aa: CASSPDRENGYTF
v_gene: TRBV6-1; d_gene: TRBD2; abundance: .; j_gene: TRBJ2-7; CDR3nt: TGTGCCATCAGTCCTAGCGGGGGGTACGAGCAGTACTTC; CDR3aa: CAISPSGGYEQYF
v_gene: TRBV6-5; d_gene: TRBD1; abundance: few; j_gene: TRBJ2-3; CDR3nt: TGTGCCAGCAGTTGGGACAGGGCTAGCACAGATACGCAGTATTTT; CDR3aa: CASSWDRASTDTQYF
v_gene: TRBV28; d_gene: TRBD1; abundance: .; j_gene: TRBJ1-3; CDR3nt: TGTGCCAGCAGTCTCACGGACAGGGGAGACACCATATATTTT; CDR3aa: CASSLTDRGDTIYF
v_gene: TRBV5-8; d_gene: .; abundance: once; j_gene: TRBJ1-3; CDR3nt: TGTGCCAGCCGCTTTCGGGGTGGAAACACCATATATTTT; CDR3aa: CASRFRGGNTIYF
v_gene: TRBV10-3; d_gene: .; abundance: .; j_gene: TRBJ2-7; CDR3nt: TGTGCCATCAGTGAGTCCTTGACAGGGACTTACGAGCAGTACTTC; CDR3aa: CAISESLTGTYEQYF
v_gene: TRBV5-1; d_gene: TRBD1; abundance: .; j_gene: TRBJ2-3; CDR3nt: TGCGCCAGCAGCTTGACAGGGGGCTCAGATACGCAGTATTTT; CDR3aa: CASSLTGGSDTQYF
v_gene: TRBV5-1; d_gene: TRBD2; abundance: .; j_gene: TRBJ2-3; CDR3nt: TGCGCCAGCAGCTTTATGACTAGCCGGCTAGCAGATACGCAGTATTTT; CDR3aa: CASSFMTSRLADTQYF
v_gene: TRBV7-9; d_gene: .; abundance: .; j_gene: TRBJ2-7; CDR3nt: TGTGCCAGCAGCTTAGCGTCGACAGGAGAGAAGGAGCAGTACTTC; CDR3aa: CASSLASTGEKEQYF
v_gene: TRBV7-2; d_gene: .; abundance: .; j_gene: TRBJ2-7; CDR3nt: TGTGCCAGCAGCTTAACTACCTACGAGCAGTACTTC; CDR3aa: CASSLTTYEQYF
v_gene: TRBV27; d_gene: .; abundance: few; j_gene: TRBJ1-2; CDR3nt: TGTGCCAGCAGCCAGCTCGGGAGGGAAGGCTACACCTTC; CDR3aa: CASSQLGREGYTF
v_gene: TRBV27; d_gene: TRBD2; abundance: .; j_gene: TRBJ2-2; CDR3nt: TGTGCCAGCAGGAGGGGACTAGCGCACACCGGGGAGCTGTTTTTT; CDR3aa: CASRRGLAHTGELFF
v_gene: TRBV11-2; d_gene: TRBD1; abundance: .; j_gene: TRBJ1-4; CDR3nt: TGTGCCAGCAGCCGGGACAGGAGTAATGAAAAACTGTTTTTT; CDR3aa: CASSRDRSNEKLFF
v_gene: TRBV5-1; d_gene: .; abundance: few; j_gene: TRBJ2-7; CDR3nt: TGCGCCAGCAGCTTGGCAGGAACGTCCCGTTCGGGGAGCTCCTACGAGCAGTACTTC; CDR3aa: CASSLAGTSRSGSSYEQYF
v_gene: TRBV5-1; d_gene: .; abundance: .; j_gene: TRBJ1-2; CDR3nt: TGCGCCAGCAGCCCCACCGGGCAGGGGCCGAGGGACTATGGCTACACCTTC; CDR3aa: CASSPTGQGPRDYGYTF
v_gene: TRBV7-8; d_gene: TRBD2; abundance: .; j_gene: TRBJ2-3; CDR3nt: TGTGCCAGCAGCTCGAGGGAGCGGGGAGGGACGCAGTATTTT; CDR3aa: CASSSRERGGTQYF
v_gene: TRBV11-2; d_gene: .; abundance: few; j_gene: TRBJ2-5; CDR3nt: TGTGCCAGCAGCTTAGGCGGACTCGAGAGAGAGACCCAGTACTTC; CDR3aa: CASSLGGLERETQYF